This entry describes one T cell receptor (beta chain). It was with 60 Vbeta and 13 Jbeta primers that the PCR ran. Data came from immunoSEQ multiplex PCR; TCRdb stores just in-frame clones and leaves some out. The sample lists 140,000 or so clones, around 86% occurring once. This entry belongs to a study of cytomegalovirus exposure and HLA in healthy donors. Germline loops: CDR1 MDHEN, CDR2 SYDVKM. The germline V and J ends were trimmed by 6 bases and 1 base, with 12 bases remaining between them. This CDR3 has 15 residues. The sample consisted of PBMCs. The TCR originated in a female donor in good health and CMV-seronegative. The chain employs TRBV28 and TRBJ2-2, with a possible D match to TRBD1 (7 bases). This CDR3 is CASRRQGGNTGELFF. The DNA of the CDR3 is TGTGCCAGCAGACGCCAGGGGGGGAACACCGGGGAGCTGTTTTTT.